The present T cell receptor (beta chain) was sequenced within a study of blood T cell repertoires in COVID-19. Study at large: Samples taken during acute and convalescent COVID-19 were collected in the United States, Italy and Spain.

The CDR3 runs 15 residues. Germline V CDR1 and CDR2: MDHEN, SYDVKM. V lost 3 bases, J lost 5 bases, and 8 bases stayed unmatched. As originally analysed: Nucleated cell number was recorded as an estimate derived from reference gene primer amplification. Only in-frame clones appear in the TCRdb table, and some are missing; sequencing was by immunoSEQ multiplex PCR. V and J calls and clone size are those listed in that table; D and trimming were worked out from the DNA. The repertoire holds around 290,000 clones, with 90% to 95% as singletons. While infection was still active, Seattle patients were enrolled and then followed longitudinally.

Sequencing used peripheral blood. This TCR came from a woman in her 30s with COVID-19, enrolled during active disease. This chain joins TRBV28 and TRBJ2-5; 8 bases are a match to TRBD2. The CDR3 sequence: CASSFNGRAGETQYF. The CDR3 coding sequence is TGTGCCAGCAGTTTCAACGGGAGGGCCGGGGAGACCCAGTACTTC.